This T cell receptor beta chain was sequenced in a study of T-cell reconstitution after alpha-beta-depleted transplantation in children. Study-wide results and caveats: Diversity and T-cell counts at one year after transplant derived mostly from new T cells. Several hundred rapidly expanded clones from non-depleted graft cells reportedly supplied alpha-beta T cells about two months post-transplant. Elevated TCRbeta diversity at day 60 was traced, in some patients, to surviving recipient T cells and thymic progenitors.

The library targeted TCRbeta and was prepared with unique molecular identifiers. TCRdb used MiXCR to reprocess the PCR reads, holding one entry per CDR3 protein. The data show 600,000 or so distinct CDR3 sequences, with about 21% seen just once and about 14% held by the top ten. Many counts were recorded for this clonotype. What it binds is unknown. The sequences come from PBMCs, mostly from graft donor cells, collected 360 days after TCRalphabeta/CD19-depleted stem cell transplant. The sequence derives from a boy under two years old who had a stem cell transplant for acute myeloid leukemia, so the T cells may come from the graft donor.

The CDR3 is CASSMSAGSYEQYF. CDR3 in DNA: TGTGCCAGTAGTATGTCGGCGGGGTCCTACGAGCAGTACTTC. This chain uses TRBV19 with TRBJ2-7; D perhaps matches TRBD2 (6 bases). Germline CDR1 reads LNHDA; CDR2 reads SQIVND (reference sequence). The CDR3 runs to 14 residues. V was pared by 3 bases and J by 1 base, with 10 bases between.